The clone carrying this TCR beta chain was recorded only once. Its target is not known. This sample is drawn from a study of long-term antiretroviral therapy in people with HIV. Study-wide results and caveats: Post-ART diversity increased but stayed below transplant donor controls. Clones with expansion before ART led the repertoire at all time points. ART adherence, viral resistance and therapy changes went unrecorded.

Version v3.0 of the immunoSEQ assay was performed at survey level. The repertoire was sequenced with immunoSEQ multiplex PCR; TCRdb's copy has only in-frame clones and lacks some. The sample shows 35,000 to 40,000 clones, just under 95% of them seen only once. Germline values: CDR1 SEHNR, CDR2 FQNEAQ (reference sequence). The CDR3 runs 16 residues. Trimming cost V 5 bases and J 7 bases, with 21 bases left between them. The starting material was unsorted PBMCs, obtained 4.1 years after starting antiretroviral therapy. The sequence came from a woman in her fifties or sixties with HIV. This sequence joins TRBV7-9 and TRBJ2-1, with D unclear. CDR3 amino acids: CASSPDSLTDPNEQFF. CDR3 DNA: TGTGCCAGCAGCCCCGATAGCCTAACTGATCCAAATGAGCAGTTCTTC.